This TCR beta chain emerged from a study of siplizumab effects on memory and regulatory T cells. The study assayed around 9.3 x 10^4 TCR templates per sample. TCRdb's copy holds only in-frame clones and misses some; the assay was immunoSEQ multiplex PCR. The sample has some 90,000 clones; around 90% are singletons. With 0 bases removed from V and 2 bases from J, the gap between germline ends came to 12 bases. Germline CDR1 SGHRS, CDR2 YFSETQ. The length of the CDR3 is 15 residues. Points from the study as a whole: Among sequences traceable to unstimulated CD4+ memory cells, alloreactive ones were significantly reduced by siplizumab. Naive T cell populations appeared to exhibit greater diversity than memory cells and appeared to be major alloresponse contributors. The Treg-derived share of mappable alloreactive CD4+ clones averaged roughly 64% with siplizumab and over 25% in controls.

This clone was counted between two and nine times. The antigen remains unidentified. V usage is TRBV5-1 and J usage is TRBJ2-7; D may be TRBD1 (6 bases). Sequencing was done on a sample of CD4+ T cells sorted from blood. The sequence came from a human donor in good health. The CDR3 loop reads CASSLEQGRPYEQYF. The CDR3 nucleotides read TGCGCCAGCAGCTTGGAGCAGGGGCGCCCCTACGAGCAGTACTTC.